This T cell receptor (beta chain) was observed in a study of CD8 T cells in Susac syndrome. The RNA input was about 0.45 to 1 ug, and it was reverse transcribed with random hexamers. TCRdb analysed the immunoSEQ multiplex PCR reads with MiXCR anew, one entry per CDR3 protein. The sample includes about 150,000 distinct CDR3 sequences, around 95% seen only once; the top ten take less than 0.085%. The length of the CDR3 is 15 residues. Losses at the gene ends were 3 bases for V and 13 bases for J; bases not matched to a gene: 12. The germline gives CDR1 SGHDN, CDR2 FVKESK. The sample was CD4+ T cells from PBMCs. The chain has TRBV14 and TRBJ1-3; 10 bases are a match to TRBD1. The clonotype originates from a human donor with Susac syndrome. In nucleotides, the CDR3 is TGTGCCAGCAGCCAGGGGGACAGGGGAATTCGAACTATATATTTT. It specifies CASSQGDRGIRTIYF.